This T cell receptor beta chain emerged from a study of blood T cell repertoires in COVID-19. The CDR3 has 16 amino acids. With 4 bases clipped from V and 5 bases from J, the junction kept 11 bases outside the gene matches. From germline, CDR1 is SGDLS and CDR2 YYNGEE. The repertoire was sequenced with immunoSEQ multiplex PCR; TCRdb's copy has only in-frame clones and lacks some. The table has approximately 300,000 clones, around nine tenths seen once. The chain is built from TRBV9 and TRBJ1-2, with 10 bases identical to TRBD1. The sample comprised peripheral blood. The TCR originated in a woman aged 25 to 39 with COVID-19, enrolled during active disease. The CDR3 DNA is TGTGCCAGCAGCCTAGACAGGGGGCTTACGGGATATGGCTACACCTTC. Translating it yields CASSLDRGLTGYGYTF.